These 24 T cell receptor beta chains came from one sample sequenced in a study of naive and memory T cell subsets. Both TRBC1 and TRBC2 were covered by a beta constant-region primer of two equimolar oligonucleotides. TCRdb re-called the UMI-ligation and nested PCR reads through MiXCR, storing one row per CDR3 protein. This repertoire shows 150,000 or so distinct CDR3 sequences, 15% to 20% found once; its top ten account for roughly 0.13%. Source material: naive CD4+ T cells from blood. The receptors stem from a human donor in good health.

The V and J genes are TRBV28 and TRBJ2-5; D remains unclear. The CDR3 extends over 13 amino acids. CDR1 is MDHEN and CDR2 is SYDVKM in the germline V gene. Trimming cost V 5 bases and J 1 base, with 8 bases left between them. The chain's CDR3 is CASSPPPQETQYF. DNA for the CDR3: TGTGCCAGCAGTCCGCCACCCCAAGAGACCCAGTACTTC.

The rearrangement uses TRBV2 and TRBJ2-6, with a tentative D call TRBD1 (6 bases). V was pared by 4 bases and J by 0 bases, with 16 bases between. Looked up from germline, CDR1 is SNHLY and CDR2 is FYNNEI. The CDR3 runs 18 residues. This chain's CDR3 is CASSADWGRPSGANVLTF. The CDR3 DNA sequence: TGTGCCAGCAGTGCCGATTGGGGGCGCCCCTCTGGGGCCAACGTCCTGACTTTC.

This chain links TRBV20-1 with TRBJ2-4, with 12 nucleotides matching TRBD2. The CDR3 runs 18 residues. Per germline, CDR1 DFQATT and CDR2 SNEGSKA (reference sequence). Trimming cost V 6 bases and J 0 bases; bases outside gene matches: 12. The CDR3 sequence is CSALPGTSGRRAKNIQYF. CDR3 nucleotides: TGCAGTGCCCTTCCAGGGACTAGCGGGCGCCGAGCCAAAAACATTCAGTACTTC.

The CDR3 region is CASRRGQGEYAFF. CDR3 coding DNA: TGTGCCAGCAGACGGGGACAGGGAGAGTATGCTTTCTTT. The chain uses TRBV6-4 and TRBJ1-1; 9 nucleotides line up with TRBD1. Germline V CDR1 and CDR2: MRHNA, SNTAGT. There are 13 residues in the CDR3. V gave up 6 bases and J gave up 11 bases; unmatched junction bases: 10.

This clonotype appeared many times. The rearrangement links TRBV10-3 to TRBJ2-7, with TRBD2 identical over 8 bases. Trimming at V came to 11 bases and at J to 2 bases, leaving 5 bases not matched to a gene. The germline gives CDR1 ENHRY, CDR2 SYGVKD. The CDR3 is made up of 12 amino acids. The CDR3 loop reads CASAGETYEQYF. CDR3 bases: TGTGCCTCAGCGGGAGAGACCTACGAGCAGTACTTC.

This clonotype was counted only a few times. The J gene is TRBJ2-7, the V gene TRBV23-1, with D possibly TRBD2 on 5 matching bases. TRBV23-1 has ORF status, its function being uncertain. V dropped 4 bases and J dropped 4 bases, with 20 bases sitting between them. This CDR3 is built from 16 residues. CDR3 residues: CASSPPARVRRYEQYF. DNA of the CDR3: TGCGCCAGCAGTCCCCCCGCGCGGGTGCGACGGTACGAGCAGTACTTC.

This clonotype was counted between two and nine times. The chain carries TRBV6-5 and TRBJ2-5; D is perhaps TRBD1 or TRBD2 (5 bases each). Trimming took 5 bases from V and 5 from J, leaving 15 bases between them. This CDR3 comprises 14 residues. CDR1 and CDR2 (germline): MNHEY, SVGAGI. As DNA, the CDR3 is TGTGCCAGCAGTCCGGGACCAAGGGCGGAGACCCAGTACTTC. Translated, it gives CASSPGPRAETQYF.

This clonotype was counted only a few times. The chain couples TRBV28 to TRBJ1-2; D is perhaps TRBD1 (5 bases). V gave up 6 bases and J gave up 7 bases, with 15 bases separating them. The CDR3 is 13 residues long. Germline assignment: CDR1 MDHEN and CDR2 SYDVKM. The CDR3 DNA reads TGTGCCAGCAGCTGGCCGGAAGGGACTGGCTACACCTTC. This translates into CASSWPEGTGYTF.

This clonotype was counted only a few times. The chain joins TRBV5-1 to TRBJ2-2; D not resolved. The CDR3 has 16 residues. Germline V gives CDR1 SGHRS, CDR2 YFSETQ. Trimming cost V 4 bases and J 0 bases, with 13 bases left between them. CDR3 region: CASSGSGSSNTGELFF. The DNA for the CDR3 is TGCGCCAGCAGCGGTTCGGGCTCCTCGAACACCGGGGAGCTGTTTTTT.

The rearrangement links TRBV12-3 or TRBV12-4 to TRBJ2-3, with D perhaps matching TRBD2 (6 bases). This CDR3 contains 15 residues. Trimming pared 6 bases from V and 5 bases from J, leaving 18 bases between. DNA of the CDR3: TGTGCCAGCAGGCCTCCGGGTCTAGCGTTAGATACGCAGTATTTT. As protein: CASRPPGLALDTQYF.

In its sample, this clonotype was seen a few times. The rearrangement links TRBV12-3 or TRBV12-4 to TRBJ1-3, with D perhaps TRBD1 (6 bases). CDR3 size: 14 residues. V shed 8 bases and J shed 9 bases, with 20 bases lying between them. In DNA, the CDR3 is TGTGCCAGCGGGCCGGACAGAGGACAAAGCACCATATATTTT. This codes for CASGPDRGQSTIYF.

In this sample, this clonotype turned up a few times. The genes are TRBV2 and TRBJ2-1; 12 bases are shared with TRBD2. This CDR3 spans 16 amino acids. With V trimmed by 5 bases and J by 2 bases, 4 bases remained unmatched. Germline V lookup: CDR1 SNHLY, CDR2 FYNNEI. CDR3 loop: CASSSGLAGTYNEQFF. CDR3 coding DNA: TGTGCCAGCAGTTCCGGACTAGCGGGAACCTACAATGAGCAGTTCTTC.

This clonotype was recorded a few times. The rearrangement joins TRBV29-1 to TRBJ2-1; the match to TRBD2 covers 11 bases. Germline CDR1 SQVTM, CDR2 ANQGSEA. Trimming cost V 6 bases and J 5 bases; bases outside gene matches: 3. The CDR3 is made up of 13 amino acids. CDR3 region: CSVGTSGDNEQFF. CDR3 coding DNA: TGCAGCGTGGGGACTAGCGGAGACAATGAGCAGTTCTTC.

This chain joins TRBV11-2 and TRBJ2-3; weak D call: TRBD1 (6 bases). CDR3 length: 14 residues. The ends were cut back, 3 bases at V and 4 bases at J, with 11 bases in the middle. CDR1 and CDR2 from the germline V gene are SGHAT and FQNNGV. CDR3 bases: TGTGCCAGCAGCTTTTTCTGGACAGCAGATACGCAGTATTTT. Translated, it gives CASSFFWTADTQYF.

The chain's CDR3 is CASMDGLAGVREQFF. The CDR3 region has the DNA TGTGCCAGCATGGACGGACTAGCGGGAGTTCGGGAGCAGTTCTTC. This sequence joins TRBV2 and TRBJ2-1, with 13 bases fitting TRBD2. Trimming removed 7 bases from V and 10 bases from J; junction bases left unmatched: 10. The CDR3 covers 15 residues. Germline V gene data show CDR1 as SNHLY and CDR2 as FYNNEI.

In this sample, this clonotype turned up a few times. V gene TRBV3-1 combines with J gene TRBJ1-2, with D unclear. CDR1 is LGHDT, CDR2 YNNKEL, per germline (reference sequence). This CDR3 has 16 amino acids. V was cut by 1 base and J by 3 bases, with 15 bases left in between. The CDR3 sequence: CASSQGIQPGDYGYTF. The CDR3 DNA reads TGTGCCAGCAGCCAAGGGATTCAGCCCGGGGACTATGGCTACACCTTC. Variable domain in full (rest from reference TRBV3-1 and TRBJ1-2): DTAVSQTPKYLVTQMGNDKSIKCEQNLGHDTMYWYKQDSKKFLKIMFSYNNKELIINETVPNRFSPKSPDKAHLNLHINSLELGDSAVYFCASSQGIQPGDYGYTFGSGTRLTVV.

In regard to this clonotype: The junction differs from germline at one of its ends, possibly a read error. The genes are TRBV6-6 and TRBJ2-1; D unclear. The CDR3 has 12 residues. Germline CDR1 and CDR2: MNHNY and SVGAGI (reference sequence). The chain's CDR3 is CDSSRNYNEQFF. DNA of the CDR3: TGTGACAGCAGCCGGAACTACAATGAGCAGTTCTTC.

The V gene is TRBV20-1, the J gene TRBJ2-1, with D perhaps given as TRBD1 or TRBD2 (5 bases each). The CDR3 spans 11 residues. V shed 1 base and J shed 7 bases, with 5 bases lying between them. Per germline, CDR1 DFQATT and CDR2 SNEGSKA (reference sequence). The CDR3 loop reads CSARGGNEQFF. The CDR3 nucleotides are TGCAGTGCTAGAGGGGGGAATGAGCAGTTCTTC.

The J gene is TRBJ2-2, the V gene TRBV5-1, with D hard to call. The V and J ends lost 4 bases and 5 bases respectively, with 6 bases between them. This CDR3 is 12 amino acids long. Germline-derived CDR1 and CDR2 are SGHRS and YFSETQ. The chain's CDR3 is CASSPSTGELFF. The CDR3 DNA follows: TGCGCCAGCAGCCCCTCAACCGGGGAGCTGTTTTTT.

The gene calls are TRBV20-1 and TRBJ2-2, with D possibly being TRBD1 or TRBD2 (5 bases each). The germline V gene encodes CDR1 DFQATT and CDR2 SNEGSKA (reference sequence). The CDR3 totals 16 residues. V gave up 5 bases and J gave up 6 bases, with 22 bases separating them. This CDR3 is CSAADSGRARAGELFF. DNA for the CDR3: TGCAGTGCTGCGGACTCGGGACGGGCTCGGGCCGGGGAGCTGTTTTTT.

V and J are TRBV6-2 or TRBV6-3 and TRBJ2-3; D is undetermined. From germline, CDR1 is MNHEY and CDR2 SVGEGT. V dropped 0 bases and J dropped 3 bases, with 13 bases sitting between them. The CDR3 is made up of 16 amino acids. The CDR3 protein is CASSYSITVRTDTQYF. DNA for the CDR3: TGTGCCAGCAGTTACTCGATTACGGTCAGGACAGATACGCAGTATTTT.

This clonotype was recorded at least ten times. V usage is TRBV3-1 and J usage is TRBJ2-7; possibly TRBD2 for D (5 bases). CDR1 and CDR2 (germline): LGHDT, YNNKEL (reference sequence). Trimming removed 1 base at V and 0 bases at J, with 13 bases between. The CDR3 is made up of 16 amino acids. CDR3 DNA: TGTGCCAGCAGCCAAGGGTCCCCAGCGGACTCCTACGAGCAGTACTTC. Translated, it gives CASSQGSPADSYEQYF.

The chain couples TRBV14 to TRBJ1-6; D not resolved. V lost 5 bases and J 10 bases, leaving 9 bases between the germline ends. CDR3 size: 12 residues. The germline V gene has CDR1 SGHDN and CDR2 FVKESK. CDR3 nucleotides: TGTGCCAGCAGCATACTAGGCTCACCCCTCCACTTT. Its protein is CASSILGSPLHF. The variable domain in full, completed from reference TRBV14 and TRBJ1-6, reads EAGVTQFPSHSVIEKGQTVTLRCDPISGHDNLYWYRRVMGKEIKFLLHFVKESKQDESGMPNNRFLAERTGGTYSTLKVQPAELEDSGVYFCASSILGSPLHFGNGTRLTVT.

This clonotype was detected only a few times. The chain joins TRBV5-1 to TRBJ2-3, with TRBD1 matching over 7 bases. The germline V gene has CDR1 SGHRS and CDR2 YFSETQ. This CDR3 has 15 residues. With 0 bases clipped from V and 2 bases from J, the junction kept 3 bases outside the gene matches. As DNA, the CDR3 is TGCGCCAGCAGCTTGGAGACAGGGTTCACAGATACGCAGTATTTT. It codes for CASSLETGFTDTQYF. Full variable domain (missing parts from reference TRBV5-1 and TRBJ2-3): KAGVTQTPRYLIKTRGQQVTLSCSPISGHRSVSWYQQTPGQGLQFLFEYFSETQRNKGNFPGRFSGRQFSNSRSEMNVSTLELGDSALYLCASSLETGFTDTQYFGPGTRLTVL.